One T cell receptor beta chain is described in this entry. The antigen remains unidentified. The CDR3 loop spans 12 amino acids. Germline trimming cut 6 bases from V and 2 bases from J; bases unmatched to any gene: 3. The germline V gene has CDR1 SQVTM and CDR2 ANQGSEA. The sample comes from a study of cytomegalovirus exposure and HLA in healthy donors. Looking at the study overall: Tens of millions of unique TCRs from HLA-typed donors made up an early data release. Whole-study results and caveats: With DRB1 most and HLA-C fewest, TCR association rates differed between HLA loci in a later analysis.

The PCR employed 60 Vbeta primers together with 13 Jbeta primers. Only in-frame clones appear in the TCRdb table, and some are missing; sequencing was by immunoSEQ multiplex PCR. This sample carries under 200,000 clones, approximately 79% of them seen once, and the ten largest clones take around 2%. The sample comprised PBMCs. This receptor was taken from a human donor in good health. V and J are TRBV29-1 and TRBJ1-1; 7 positions agree with TRBD1. This CDR3 reads CSVHRGNTEAFF. The CDR3 DNA sequence: TGCAGCGTCCACAGGGGCAACACTGAAGCTTTCTTT.